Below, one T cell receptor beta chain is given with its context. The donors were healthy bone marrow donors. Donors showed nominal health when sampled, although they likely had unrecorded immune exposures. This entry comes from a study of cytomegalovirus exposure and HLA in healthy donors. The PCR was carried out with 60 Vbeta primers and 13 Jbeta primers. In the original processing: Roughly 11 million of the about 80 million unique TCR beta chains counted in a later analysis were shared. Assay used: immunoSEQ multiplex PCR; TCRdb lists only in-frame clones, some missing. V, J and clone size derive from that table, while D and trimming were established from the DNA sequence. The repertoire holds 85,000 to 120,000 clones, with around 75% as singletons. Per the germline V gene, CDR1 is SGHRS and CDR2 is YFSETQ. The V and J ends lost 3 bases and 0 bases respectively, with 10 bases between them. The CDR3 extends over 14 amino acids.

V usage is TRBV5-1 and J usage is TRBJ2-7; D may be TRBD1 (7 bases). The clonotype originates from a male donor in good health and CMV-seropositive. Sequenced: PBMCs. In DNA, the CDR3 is TGCGCCAGCAGCTCAGGGGGGAGCTCCTACGAGCAGTACTTC. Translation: CASSSGGSSYEQYF.